This T cell receptor (beta chain) was documented in a study of blood T cell repertoires in COVID-19. For the study at large: COVID-19 samples, acute and convalescent, were from the United States, Italy and Spain. PBMCs, B-cell-depleted T cells, or T cells provided the cDNA or gDNA that made up the material.

There are 14 residues in the CDR3. The V end lost 5 bases, the J end lost 3 bases, and 13 bases lay between the germline ends. Germline assignment: CDR1 SEHNR and CDR2 FQNEAQ (reference sequence). Original analysis: Using reference gene primer amplification, nucleated cell counts were estimated. TCRdb's table, derived via immunoSEQ multiplex PCR, lists solely in-frame clones and lacks some. V and J calls and clone size are given by that table; D and trimming were obtained from the DNA. The sample contains roughly 120,000 clones, 70% to 75% of which appear only once. Recruited during active infection, patients (from Seattle) were subsequently followed longitudinally.

The clonotype comes from an elderly man with COVID-19, enrolled during active disease. The sequenced sample was peripheral blood. The chain links TRBV7-9 to TRBJ1-2; D is unclear. CDR3 bases: TGTGCCAGCAGCCCTCCGGGGAGGGACTATGGCTACACCTTC. Its protein product is CASSPPGRDYGYTF.